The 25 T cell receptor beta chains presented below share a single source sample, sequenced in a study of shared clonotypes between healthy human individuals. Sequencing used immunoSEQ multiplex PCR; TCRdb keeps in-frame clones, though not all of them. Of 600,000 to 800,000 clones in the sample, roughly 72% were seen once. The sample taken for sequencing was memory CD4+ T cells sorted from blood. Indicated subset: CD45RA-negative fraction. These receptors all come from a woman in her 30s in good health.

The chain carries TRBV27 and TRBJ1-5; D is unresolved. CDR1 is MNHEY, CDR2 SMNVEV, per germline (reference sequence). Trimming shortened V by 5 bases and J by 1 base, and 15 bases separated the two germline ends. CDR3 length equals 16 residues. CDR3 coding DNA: TGTGCCAGCAGTCCACAGTGGATGGGAAGCAATCAGCCCCAGCATTTT. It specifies CASSPQWMGSNQPQHF.

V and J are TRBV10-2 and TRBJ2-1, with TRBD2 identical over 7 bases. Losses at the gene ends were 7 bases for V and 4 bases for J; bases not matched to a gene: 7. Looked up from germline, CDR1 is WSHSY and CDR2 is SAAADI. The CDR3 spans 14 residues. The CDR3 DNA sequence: TGCGCCAGCACTCCGGGAGGTCGTTACAATGAGCAGTTCTTC. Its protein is CASTPGGRYNEQFF.

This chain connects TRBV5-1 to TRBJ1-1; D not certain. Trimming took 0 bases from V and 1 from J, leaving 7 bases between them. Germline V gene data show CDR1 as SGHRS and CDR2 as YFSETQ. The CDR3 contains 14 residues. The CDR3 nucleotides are TGCGCCAGCAGCTTGGCCCCAGCGAACACTGAAGCTTTCTTT. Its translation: CASSLAPANTEAFF.

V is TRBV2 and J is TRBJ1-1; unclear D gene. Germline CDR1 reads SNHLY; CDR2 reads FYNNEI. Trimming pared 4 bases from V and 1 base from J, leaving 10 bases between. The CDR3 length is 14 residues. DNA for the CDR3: TGTGCCAGCAGTGGTGGTCCGACGAACACTGAAGCTTTCTTT. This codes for CASSGGPTNTEAFF.

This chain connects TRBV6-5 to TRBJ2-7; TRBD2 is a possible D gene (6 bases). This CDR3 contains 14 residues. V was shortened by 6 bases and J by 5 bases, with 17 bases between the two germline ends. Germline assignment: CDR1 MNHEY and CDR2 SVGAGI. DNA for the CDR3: TGTGCCAGCAGCCCCCAGGGACGGGGGAACGAGCAGTACTTC. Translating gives CASSPQGRGNEQYF.

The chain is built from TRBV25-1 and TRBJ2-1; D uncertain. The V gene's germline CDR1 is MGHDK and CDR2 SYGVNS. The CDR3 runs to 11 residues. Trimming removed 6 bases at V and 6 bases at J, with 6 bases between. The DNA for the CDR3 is TGTGCCAGCAGAGAGATCAATGAGCAGTTCTTC. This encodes CASREINEQFF.

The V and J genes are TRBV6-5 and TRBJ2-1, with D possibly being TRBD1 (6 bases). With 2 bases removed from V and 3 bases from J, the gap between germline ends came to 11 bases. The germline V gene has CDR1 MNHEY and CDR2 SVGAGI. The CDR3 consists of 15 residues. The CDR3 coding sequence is TGTGCCAGCAGTTACAGGGGGTTAATCTACAATGAGCAGTTCTTC. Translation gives CASSYRGLIYNEQFF.

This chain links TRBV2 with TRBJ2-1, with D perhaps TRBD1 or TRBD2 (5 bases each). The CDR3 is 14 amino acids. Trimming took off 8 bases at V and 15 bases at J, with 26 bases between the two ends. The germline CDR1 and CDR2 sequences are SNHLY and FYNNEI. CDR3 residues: CASDAGQVKSGRFF. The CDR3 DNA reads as TGTGCCAGCGACGCGGGCCAGGTCAAATCGGGGCGGTTCTTC.

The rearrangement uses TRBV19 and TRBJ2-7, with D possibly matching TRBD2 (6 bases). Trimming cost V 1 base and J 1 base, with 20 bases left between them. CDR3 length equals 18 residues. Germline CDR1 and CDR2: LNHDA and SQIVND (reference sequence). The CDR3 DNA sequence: TGTGCCAGTAGTATAGTCGGGGGAGTCAGAGGCAAGTCCTACGAGCAGTACTTC. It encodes CASSIVGGVRGKSYEQYF. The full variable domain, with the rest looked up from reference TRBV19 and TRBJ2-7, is DGGITQSPKYLFRKEGQNVTLSCEQNLNHDAMYWYRQDPGQGLRLIYYSQIVNDFQKGDIAEGYSVSREKKESFPLTVTSAQKNPTAFYLCASSIVGGVRGKSYEQYFGPGTRLTVT.

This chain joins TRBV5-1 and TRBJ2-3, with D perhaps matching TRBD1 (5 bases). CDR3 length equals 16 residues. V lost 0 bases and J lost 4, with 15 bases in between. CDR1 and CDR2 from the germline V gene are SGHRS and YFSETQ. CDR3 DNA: TGCGCCAGCAGCTTGGGCGCAGGGCCGATCCCAGATACGCAGTATTTT. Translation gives CASSLGAGPIPDTQYF.

CDR3 protein: CASSRRQGASPLHF. The CDR3 DNA follows: TGTGCCAGCAGCCGACGCCAGGGCGCTTCGCCCCTCCACTTT. V and J are TRBV7-8 and TRBJ1-6; perhaps TRBD1 as D (5 bases). There are 14 residues in the CDR3. Germline assignment: CDR1 SGHVS and CDR2 FQNEAQ. V lost 5 bases, J lost 13 bases, and 18 bases lay in between.

Here the CDR3 reads CASSPLGLAAEVEQYF. The CDR3 bases are TGTGCCAGCTCACCACTCGGACTAGCTGCCGAGGTGGAGCAGTACTTC. The V call is TRBV18, the J call TRBJ2-7; 8 positions match TRBD2. Germline V lookup: CDR1 KGHSH, CDR2 LQKENI. Trimming cost V 1 base and J 7 bases; bases outside gene matches: 12. This CDR3 region has 16 residues.

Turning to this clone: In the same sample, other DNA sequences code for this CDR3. CDR3 DNA sequence: TGCGCCAGCAGCCAAGCTGATGGGACAGCCATAGGAGGCTACACCTTC. Translating gives CASSQADGTAIGGYTF. This chain joins TRBV4-1 and TRBJ1-2; 7 nucleotides match TRBD1. The CDR3 runs 16 residues. CDR1 and CDR2 from the germline V gene are MGHRA and YSYEKL. With 1 base clipped from V and 8 bases from J, the junction kept 13 bases outside the gene matches.

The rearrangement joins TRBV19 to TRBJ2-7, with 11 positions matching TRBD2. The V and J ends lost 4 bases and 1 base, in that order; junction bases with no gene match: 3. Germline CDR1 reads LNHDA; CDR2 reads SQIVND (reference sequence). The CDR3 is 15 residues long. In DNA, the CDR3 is TGTGCCAGTAGTACCGGGACTAGCGGATCCTACGAGCAGTACTTC. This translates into CASSTGTSGSYEQYF. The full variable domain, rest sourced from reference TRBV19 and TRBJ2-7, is DGGITQSPKYLFRKEGQNVTLSCEQNLNHDAMYWYRQDPGQGLRLIYYSQIVNDFQKGDIAEGYSVSREKKESFPLTVTSAQKNPTAFYLCASSTGTSGSYEQYFGPGTRLTVT.

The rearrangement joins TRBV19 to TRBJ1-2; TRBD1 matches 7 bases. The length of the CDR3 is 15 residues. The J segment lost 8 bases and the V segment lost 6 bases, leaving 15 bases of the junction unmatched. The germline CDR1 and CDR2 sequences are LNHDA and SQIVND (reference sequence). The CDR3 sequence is CASRSPLTRGHGYTF. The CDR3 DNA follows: TGTGCCAGTAGATCTCCCCTAACGAGGGGGCACGGCTACACCTTC. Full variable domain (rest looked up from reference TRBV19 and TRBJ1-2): DGGITQSPKYLFRKEGQNVTLSCEQNLNHDAMYWYRQDPGQGLRLIYYSQIVNDFQKGDIAEGYSVSREKKESFPLTVTSAQKNPTAFYLCASRSPLTRGHGYTFGSGTRLTVV.

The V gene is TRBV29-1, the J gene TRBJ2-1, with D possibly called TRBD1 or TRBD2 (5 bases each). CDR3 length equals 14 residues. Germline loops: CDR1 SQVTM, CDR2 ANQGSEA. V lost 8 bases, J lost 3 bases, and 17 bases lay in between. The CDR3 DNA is TGCAGCCCAACTGGCTTGGGGGACTACAATGAGCAGTTCTTC. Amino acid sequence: CSPTGLGDYNEQFF.

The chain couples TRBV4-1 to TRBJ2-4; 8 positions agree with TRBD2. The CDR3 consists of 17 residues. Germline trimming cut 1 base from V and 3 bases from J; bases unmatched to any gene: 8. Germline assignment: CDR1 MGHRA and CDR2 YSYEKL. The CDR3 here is CASSQGGSGLVKNIQYF. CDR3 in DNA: TGCGCCAGCAGCCAAGGGGGGTCGGGACTAGTCAAAAACATTCAGTACTTC.

In DNA form, the CDR3 reads TGTGCCATCAGTCCACTAGGATCAGAGACCCAGTACTTC. Translated, it gives CAISPLGSETQYF. The chain is built from TRBV10-3 and TRBJ2-5; D is possibly TRBD2 (5 bases). This CDR3 has 13 residues. V lost 5 bases to trimming and J lost 4 bases, with 11 bases between them. Germline lookup yields CDR1 ENHRY and CDR2 SYGVKD.

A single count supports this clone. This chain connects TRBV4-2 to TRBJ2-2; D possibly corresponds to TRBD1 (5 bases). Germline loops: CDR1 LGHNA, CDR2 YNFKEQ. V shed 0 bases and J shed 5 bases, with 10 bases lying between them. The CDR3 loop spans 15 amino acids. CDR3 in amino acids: CASSQDGAVTGELFF. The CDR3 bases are TGTGCCAGCAGCCAAGATGGGGCAGTGACCGGGGAGCTGTTTTTT.

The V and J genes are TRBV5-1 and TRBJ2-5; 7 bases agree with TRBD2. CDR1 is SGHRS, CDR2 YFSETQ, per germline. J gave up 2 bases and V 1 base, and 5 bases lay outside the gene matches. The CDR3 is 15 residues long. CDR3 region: CASSLMASGQETQYF. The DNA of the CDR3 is TGCGCCAGCAGCTTGATGGCTAGCGGTCAAGAGACCCAGTACTTC.

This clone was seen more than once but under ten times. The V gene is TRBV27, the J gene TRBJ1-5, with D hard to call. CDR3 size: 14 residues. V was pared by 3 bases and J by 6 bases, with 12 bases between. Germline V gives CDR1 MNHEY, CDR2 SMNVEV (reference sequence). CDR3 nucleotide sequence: TGTGCCAGCAGTTTTCTCGGGTACTCTCAGCCCCAGCATTTT. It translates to CASSFLGYSQPQHF.

This CDR3 reads CASSSNKDGYGYTF. CDR3 bases: TGTGCCAGCAGCTCCAACAAGGACGGCTATGGCTACACCTTC. V and J are TRBV7-9 and TRBJ1-2; D not resolved. Germline V lookup: CDR1 SEHNR, CDR2 FQNEAQ (reference sequence). V gave up 4 bases and J gave up 4 bases, with 13 bases separating them. The length of the CDR3 is 14 residues.

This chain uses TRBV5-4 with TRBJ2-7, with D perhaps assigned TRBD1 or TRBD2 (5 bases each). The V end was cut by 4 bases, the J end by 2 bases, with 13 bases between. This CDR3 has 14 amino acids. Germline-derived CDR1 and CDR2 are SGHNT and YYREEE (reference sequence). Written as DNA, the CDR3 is TGTGCCAGCAGCCGGGACCTCGGGACCTACGAGCAGTACTTC. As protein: CASSRDLGTYEQYF.

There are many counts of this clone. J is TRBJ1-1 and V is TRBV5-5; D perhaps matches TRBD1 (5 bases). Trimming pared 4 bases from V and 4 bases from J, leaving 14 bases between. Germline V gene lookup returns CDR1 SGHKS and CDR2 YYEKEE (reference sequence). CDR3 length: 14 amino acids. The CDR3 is CASSRAGSRTEAFF. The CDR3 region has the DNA TGTGCCAGCAGCCGCGCAGGGTCCCGCACTGAAGCTTTCTTT.

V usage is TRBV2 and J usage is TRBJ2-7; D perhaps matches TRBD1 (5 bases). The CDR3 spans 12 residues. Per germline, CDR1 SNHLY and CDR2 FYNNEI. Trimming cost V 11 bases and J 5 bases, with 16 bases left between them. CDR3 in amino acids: CAGDRWRDEQYF. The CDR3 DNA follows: TGTGCCGGTGACAGATGGCGTGACGAGCAGTACTTC.